This entry lists 15 T cell receptor beta chains sequenced from one sample in a study of T-cell reconstitution after alpha-beta-depleted transplantation in children. The TCRbeta library incorporated unique molecular identifiers. TCRdb processed the PCR reads anew with MiXCR; each CDR3 protein has one entry. The table includes more than 200,000 distinct CDR3 sequences, over 20% detected once. Here the sequenced sample was PBMCs, taken before TCRalphabeta/CD19-depleted stem cell transplant. The receptors come from a girl aged 2-10 years with Fanconi anemia, due to receive a stem cell transplant.

The chain combines TRBV18 with TRBJ2-3; D call uncertain. V lost 1 base and J 6 bases, leaving 11 bases between the germline ends. CDR3 size: 14 residues. Germline-derived CDR1 and CDR2 are KGHSH and LQKENI. The CDR3 DNA is TGTGCCAGCTCACCACGCCGGGTCGGCGATACGCAGTATTTT. Its protein product is CASSPRRVGDTQYF.

A remark on this clonotype: Just one base apart from a much larger clone, this may be a read error. J is TRBJ2-5 and V is TRBV12-3 or TRBV12-4, with D perhaps given as TRBD1 or TRBD2 (6 bases each). The CDR3 spans 16 residues. CDR3: CASSSRDTAWRETEYF. CDR3 DNA: TGTGCCAGCAGTTCCCGGGACACGGCGTGGAGGGAGACCGAGTACTTC.

The V and J genes are TRBV9 and TRBJ2-5, with 7 nucleotides matching TRBD1. Germline V CDR1 and CDR2: SGDLS, YYNGEE. After removal of 0 bases from V and 3 bases from J, the junction contained 8 bases not matched to a gene. This CDR3 comprises 16 residues. For the CDR3, the DNA is TGTGCCAGCAGCGTAGCTCCTACCGGGACAGAAGAGACCCAGTACTTC. Residues: CASSVAPTGTEETQYF.

The chain recombines TRBV15 with TRBJ2-5; 9 bases fit TRBD2. From germline, CDR1 is LNHNV and CDR2 YYDKDF (reference sequence). The CDR3 has 15 residues. Germline trimming cut 1 base from V and 10 bases from J; bases unmatched to any gene: 10. In DNA form, the CDR3 reads TGTGCCACCAGCAGAGTTGCTAGCGGGGATGATGTCCAGTACTTC. Protein sequence: CATSRVASGDDVQYF.

This clonotype was detected ten times or more. The rearrangement uses TRBV29-1 and TRBJ2-7; 8 nucleotides agree with TRBD1. The germline CDR1 and CDR2 sequences are SQVTM and ANQGSEA. The CDR3 runs 16 residues. J was trimmed by 1 base and V by 4 bases; bases with no gene match: 12. The CDR3 spells CSVAGLRGQGSYEQYF. DNA of the CDR3: TGCAGCGTTGCAGGTTTACGAGGACAGGGATCCTACGAGCAGTACTTC.

This clonotype was counted a single time. The V gene is TRBV20-1, the J gene TRBJ2-7, with 13 bases fitting TRBD2. The CDR3 length is 15 residues. The junction had 10 bases not matched to a gene; V was cut back by 5 bases and J by 6 bases. Per the germline V gene, CDR1 is DFQATT and CDR2 is SNEGSKA (reference sequence). Here the CDR3 reads CSAPRAGLAGLEQYF. DNA of the CDR3: TGCAGTGCTCCACGAGCGGGACTAGCGGGACTCGAGCAGTACTTC.

This clonotype was seen many times. The V gene is TRBV20-1, the J gene TRBJ2-7; 11 nucleotides match TRBD2. The CDR3 has 16 amino acids. V lost 1 base to trimming and J lost 2 bases; unmatched junction nucleotides: 7. CDR1 and CDR2 (germline): DFQATT, SNEGSKA (reference sequence). This CDR3 reads CSARAGTSGRTYEQYF. The CDR3 coding sequence is TGCAGTGCTAGAGCCGGGACTAGCGGCAGGACCTACGAGCAGTACTTC.

This clonotype was seen only a few times. The V and J genes are TRBV5-1 and TRBJ2-5; 8 bases line up with TRBD1. Trimming took 2 bases from V and 5 from J; bases not matched to a gene: 5. The germline V gene has CDR1 SGHRS and CDR2 YFSETQ. The CDR3 has 14 residues. The CDR3 nucleotides read TGCGCCAGCAGCTTCGAACAGGGGGAGGAGACCCAGTACTTC. Protein sequence: CASSFEQGEETQYF.

This clonotype was counted ten times or more. This sequence joins TRBV20-1 and TRBJ2-5; TRBD2 matches at 10 bases. The CDR3 sequence is 15 residues long. Trimming took 4 bases from V and 2 from J; bases not matched to a gene: 7. Germline loops: CDR1 DFQATT, CDR2 SNEGSKA (reference sequence). CDR3 DNA: TGCAGTGCTACCTACCTACTAGCGGGGCAAGAGACCCAGTACTTC. Its translation is CSATYLLAGQETQYF.

This clonotype was seen more than once but under ten times. This sequence joins TRBV5-4 and TRBJ2-7; 7 bases fit TRBD1. Per the germline V gene, CDR1 is SGHNT and CDR2 is YYREEE (reference sequence). The CDR3 length is 14 residues. J was trimmed by 2 bases and V by 3 bases; bases with no gene match: 5. CDR3 nucleotide sequence: TGTGCCAGCAGCTACTACGGGACAGCCTACGAGCAGTACTTC. This codes for CASSYYGTAYEQYF.

There are a few counts of this clonotype. This sequence joins TRBV5-1 and TRBJ2-7; no clear D gene. The CDR3 totals 13 residues. Germline V gene data show CDR1 as SGHRS and CDR2 as YFSETQ. Trimming left V 0 bases short and J 3 bases short, with 7 bases between. This CDR3 reads CASSLARFYEQYF. The CDR3 DNA reads as TGCGCCAGCAGCTTGGCCAGATTCTACGAGCAGTACTTC.

The CDR3 nucleotides are TGTGCCAGCAGCCCCCGGACTCTGTACCAAGAGACCCAGTACTTC. Translating it yields CASSPRTLYQETQYF. The chain links TRBV7-6 to TRBJ2-5; maybe TRBD2 (5 bases). The CDR3 consists of 15 residues. Trimming took 5 bases from V and 0 from J, leaving 13 bases between them. Germline V gene sequence: CDR1 SGHVS, CDR2 FNYEAQ.

This clonotype was recorded a few times. The genes are TRBV20-1 and TRBJ1-1; D call uncertain. The CDR3 extends over 15 amino acids. CDR1 and CDR2 (germline): DFQATT, SNEGSKA (reference sequence). The ends were cut back, 1 base at V and 2 bases at J, with 14 bases in the middle. This chain's CDR3 is CSARGFEGSNTEAFF. The CDR3 DNA is TGCAGTGCTAGAGGGTTCGAAGGGAGTAACACTGAAGCTTTCTTT.

A single count supports this clonotype. This rearrangement joins TRBV7-7 to TRBJ2-5; 10 bases align to TRBD1. Germline V gene lookup returns CDR1 SSHAT and CDR2 FNYEAQ (reference sequence). V shed 5 bases and J 5 bases; nucleotides not matched to a gene: 5. The CDR3 is 14 amino acids. The CDR3 reads CASSRTGGGETQYF. The CDR3 coding sequence is TGTGCCAGCAGCCGGACAGGGGGAGGGGAGACCCAGTACTTC.

A few counts support this clonotype. This rearrangement joins TRBV6-5 to TRBJ1-1; D gene ambiguous. This CDR3 is built from 11 residues. V lost 6 bases to trimming and J lost 10 bases, with 12 bases between them. Germline CDR1 is MNHEY and CDR2 is SVGAGI. In DNA, the CDR3 is TGTGCCAGCAGCCCGATAGATCGAGCTTTCTTT. Protein product: CASSPIDRAFF.